Below, one T cell receptor (beta chain) is given with its context. No antigen is known for it. There are no base qualities to consult, and no much larger clone falls within one base. The treatment or condition tag for this specimen amounts to: some 20 received Ad26.COV2.S at low or high dose, single or two shots; about 5 received placebo; per-sample allocation not given. Repertoires of vaccine and placebo recipients were sequenced from samples taken on day 63 after the first injection. In Cohort 1b, more than 20 adults aged 18-55 years were enrolled at a single site in Boston, USA, between 29 July and 7 August 2020. Ad26.COV2.S was a replication-incompetent adenovirus type 26 vector expressing a prefusion-stabilized SARS-CoV-2 spike protein from the original Wuhan strain. The CDR3 spans 15 residues, from the cysteine through the phenylalanine. The sequence is cut down to CDR3 DNA, 45 bases in frame from base 1. In the germline V gene (reference sequence), CDR1 corresponds to LNHDA and CDR2 to SQIVND. Cut back by 6 bases and 7 bases, the V and J ends lie 19 bases apart.

The immunoSEQ Assay was used to sequence TCRbeta CDR3 regions. After extraction, genomic DNA underwent amplification by bias-controlled multiplex PCR, followed by high-throughput sequencing. On the study's bioinformatics: Collapsing and filtering of sequences were performed to quantify the absolute abundance of each unique TCRbeta CDR3 region. T cell fraction was estimated by normalizing TCRbeta template counts to usable DNA, which was measured by amplifying reference genes present in all nucleated cells. Repertoire TCRs were annotated as SARS-CoV-2-specific by exact matching of V gene, CDR3 amino acid sequence and J gene to a known reactive TCR set. The reference SARS-CoV-2 TCR set was derived from MIRA and filtered for enrichment in COVID-19-positive ImmuneCODE repertoires, a step that removed public or cross-reactive TCRs. Using the MIRA antigens, annotated TCRs were further analysed by specific ORF or by position within an ORF. Breadth was defined as annotated unique rearrangements over total unique productive rearrangements; depth was the summed frequency of those rearrangements. Group comparisons of TCR breadth used two-sided Wilcoxon rank-sum tests. TCRdb carries this immuneACCESS record with in-frame sequences only. Its versions omit some clonotypes, under half of them owing to an unresolved V gene in the studies checked, with the rest unexplained. Clonal size and the V and J genes are those of that table, whereas D and trimming came from the DNA. This sample is represented by hundreds of thousands of clones; 70% to 90% of them were singletons. Around 1.5% of the sample belongs to the ten largest clones.

The sample belongs to a study of Ad26.COV2.S vaccination and SARS-CoV-2 variants (dated by TCRdb to the early 2020s). For the study in its entirety: Donors in the vaccine arm were drawn from COV1001, a multicentre, randomized, double-blind, placebo-controlled phase I-IIa trial testing Ad26.COV2.S in healthy adults. Participants in the trial were split at random into five groups of five each, receiving low-dose or high-dose Ad26.COV2.S once or twice, or else placebo on both occasions. Throughout the experiments and outcome assessment, investigators stayed blinded to trial group allocation. Ad26.COV2.S was administered intramuscularly at a dose of 5x10^10 or 1x10^11 viral particles, either as one shot or as two shots given 56 days apart. TCRbeta repertoire sequencing was used to assess the specificity and breadth of SARS-CoV-2-reactive T cell receptors after Ad26.COV2.S vaccination. A total of about 30 samples were included in the TCR-sequenced set, comprising around 19 Ad26.COV2.S vaccine recipients, 5 placebo recipients and 8 SARS-CoV-2 convalescent individuals.

Paper-wide results and their limitations: It was noted by the authors that total T cell responses may have been underestimated by the TCR breadth and depth analyses. The study lacked the statistical power to compare responses across vaccine doses or regimens. Compared with placebo recipients, Ad26.COV2.S recipients showed higher spike-specific TCR breadth (P = 0.0014). Non-spike TCR breadth was comparable between vaccine and placebo recipients, consistent with the vaccine containing only spike. Substantial breadth of spike-specific CD8+ and CD4+ T cell responses was reported after vaccination.

The sequence derives from a person between 18 and 65 years old who received the Ad26.COV2.S COVID-19 vaccine or a placebo. Source: peripheral blood, taken in a trial of Ad26.COV2.S vaccine versus placebo. The chain is assembled from TRBV19 and TRBJ2-4; the D gene could be TRBD1 or TRBD2, each one agreeing over 5 bases. The base sequence is TGTGCCAGTAGGTCGACGGGACCTCTGGCGAACATTCAGTACTTC. This yields the protein CASRSTGPLANIQYF.